This T cell receptor (beta chain) was recorded in a study of metastatic and nonmetastatic thyroid tumors (dated by TCRdb to the early 2020s). A note on the overall study: Repertoires from peripheral blood and from tumor or nodule tissue samples of malignant and benign thyroid patients were compared.

Libraries were constructed by PCR. The run used an Illumina HiSeq 4000. The TCR beta-chain CDR3 region of each patient was profiled by high-throughput sequencing. In the source study's methods: The researchers built a classifier to tell apart papillary thyroid cancer patients with distant metastasis, based on CDR3 differences among clinicopathological groups. To measure repertoire diversity the researchers used the Shannon index, while the Morisita-Horn index served to gauge how similar the tumor and blood repertoires were. TCRdb handled the public reads itself, with Q25 trimming in fastp and clone calling in MiXCR, and kept productive beta chains. These V and J calls derive from TCRdb rather than the authors' analysis. The sample has about 13,000 clones on record, 20% to 25% of them singletons. The ten most abundant clones make up 3.6% of the sample. This clone has a count of ten or more. The antigen it binds to is not known. No much larger clone is present one base from it, and per-base qualities are unavailable.

CDR1 and CDR2, per the germline V gene, are SNHLY and FYNNEI. The CDR3 starts with the cysteine, ends with the phenylalanine, and has 15 residues. Solely the CDR3 DNA is kept, with 45 bases framed from the first base. V loses 4 bases at its end and J loses 8 bases; junction bases beyond the gene matches: 9. None of the patients had been given any treatment before thyroid surgery. Using T-cell receptor beta sequencing, the study looked back at clinical samples from patients collected from about 2011 to 2018. The study at large found these results: TCR beta diversity was reported as significantly higher in malignant tumors than in benign nodules, in both blood and tumor samples.

The sequenced material came from blood. This TCR came from a female donor with papillary thyroid cancer or a benign thyroid nodule (not recorded which). Some clones in this sample may be carry-over from other donors' samples. Here the chain combines TRBV2 and TRBJ1-4; the junction holds 8 bases that match TRBD1. Read as DNA, the sequence is TGTGCCAGCAGTGTTGGACAGGGAGGAACGGAAAAACTGTTTTTT. Its translation reads: CASSVGQGGTEKLFF.